This TCR beta chain came from a study of blood T cells in healthy people across ages. Whole-study results and caveats: CMV status of donors was unknown, possibly confounding expanded clonotype changes.

This CDR3 contains 14 residues. V lost 5 bases and J lost 2; bases outside the gene matches: 5. Per the germline V gene, CDR1 is DFQATT and CDR2 is SNEGSKA (reference sequence). The second PCR ran 7 to 11 cycles with a sample-barcoded 5' primer and J-beta primers. TCRdb recomputed calls from the 5' RACE reads with MiXCR, one row per CDR3 protein. The profile shows 550,000 to 650,000 distinct CDR3 sequences, less than 35% of them singletons. This clonotype was seen ten or more times. The antigen is undetermined. The TCR sequence derives from a woman older than 75 in good health. The sequenced sample was blood. The chain employs TRBV20-1 and TRBJ2-1; 8 bases map to TRBD2. The CDR3 DNA reads TGCAGTGCTGGAGCGGGGGTACCCTACAATGAGCAGTTCTTC. Protein product: CSAGAGVPYNEQFF.